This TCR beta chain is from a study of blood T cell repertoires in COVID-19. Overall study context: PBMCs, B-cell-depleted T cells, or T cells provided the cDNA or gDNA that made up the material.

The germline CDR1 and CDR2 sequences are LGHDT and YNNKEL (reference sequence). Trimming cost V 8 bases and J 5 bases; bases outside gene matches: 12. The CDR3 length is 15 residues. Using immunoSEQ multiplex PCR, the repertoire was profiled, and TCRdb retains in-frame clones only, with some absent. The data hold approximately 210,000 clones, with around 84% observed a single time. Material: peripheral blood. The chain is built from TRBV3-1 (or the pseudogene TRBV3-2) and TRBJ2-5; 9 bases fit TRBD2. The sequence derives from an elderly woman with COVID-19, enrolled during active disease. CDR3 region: CASRQRGASGETQYF. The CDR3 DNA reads TGTGCCAGCCGACAGCGGGGGGCCTCCGGGGAGACCCAGTACTTC.